These 28 T cell receptor beta chains were sequenced from one sample in a study of blood T cell repertoires in COVID-19. Libraries were prepared by immunoSEQ multiplex PCR; TCRdb keeps only in-frame clonotypes and omits some of them. This sample has 200,000 or so clones, with 70% to 85% found just once. The sample consisted of peripheral blood. These receptors were obtained from a human donor with acute or convalescent COVID-19. The donor label of this sample is uncertain.

The chain joins TRBV5-4 to TRBJ1-1, with 10 positions matching TRBD1. Looked up from germline, CDR1 is SGHNT and CDR2 is YYREEE (reference sequence). The ends lost 4 bases at V and 5 bases at J; junction bases unmatched: 11. The CDR3 has 16 residues. The CDR3 reads CASSPTRDRGPTEAFF. CDR3 DNA sequence: TGTGCCAGCAGCCCGACCCGGGACAGGGGCCCTACTGAAGCTTTCTTT.

The gene calls are TRBV30 and TRBJ2-3, with D perhaps matching TRBD1 (5 bases). V lost 2 bases to trimming and J lost 2 bases, with 11 bases between them. Germline V CDR1 and CDR2: GTSNPN, SVGIG (reference sequence). The CDR3 extends over 14 amino acids. The CDR3 reads CAWSQGLNTDTQYF. CDR3 DNA sequence: TGTGCCTGGAGTCAGGGTTTGAACACAGATACGCAGTATTTT.

This clone was counted only a few times. This chain joins TRBV21-1 and TRBJ1-4; the table calls TRBD1, which could not be checked here. TRBV21-1 is a known pseudogene. The CDR3 loop spans 16 amino acids. CDR3 DNA: TGTGCCAGCAGCAAACAGGGGAACAAAACTAATGAAAAACTGTTTTTT. Protein product: CASSKQGNKTNEKLFF.

This clone showed up just once. This specimen includes other DNA sequences encoding the same CDR3. This chain joins TRBV3-1 (or the pseudogene TRBV3-2) and TRBJ1-1; the D is unclear. V was clipped by 4 bases and J by 4 bases, with 10 bases between them. The CDR3 extends over 13 amino acids. Germline assignment: CDR1 LGHDT and CDR2 YNNKEL (reference sequence). The DNA for the CDR3 is TGTGCCAGCAGCCGGGGAGGAGGCACTGAAGCTTTCTTT. Its protein product is CASSRGGGTEAFF.

This clone appeared a single time. CDR3 residues: CASSHSRIGEQYF. The CDR3 coding sequence is TGTGCCAGCAGCCATTCTAGAATCGGCGAGCAGTACTTC. This sequence joins TRBV3-1 (or the pseudogene TRBV3-2) and TRBJ2-7, with D unclear. Trimming pared 3 bases from V and 6 bases from J, leaving 12 bases between. The CDR3 sequence is 13 residues long. Germline CDR1 LGHDT, CDR2 YNNKEL (reference sequence).

This clone was found a few times. DNA of the CDR3: TGTGCCAGCAGCTCAACAGGGATAGAGACCCAGTACTTC. Protein: CASSSTGIETQYF. V is TRBV5-8 and J is TRBJ2-5; D perhaps matches TRBD1 (6 bases). The germline CDR1 and CDR2 sequences are SGHTS and YDEGEE. The germline V and J ends were trimmed by 3 bases and 4 bases, with 10 bases remaining between them. CDR3 length: 13 amino acids.

V gene TRBV18 combines with J gene TRBJ1-6, with TRBD1 as a possible D gene (6 bases). Germline values: CDR1 KGHSH, CDR2 LQKENI. The CDR3 is 16 amino acids. V lost 2 bases and J lost 5, with 13 bases in between. The CDR3 is CASSPNVGGDNSPLHF. CDR3 in DNA: TGTGCCAGCTCACCAAACGTAGGGGGGGATAATTCACCCCTCCACTTT.

The chain links TRBV7-2 to TRBJ2-7; tentative D call: TRBD2 (6 bases). CDR1 is SGHTA, CDR2 FQGNSA, per germline. CDR3 length: 13 amino acids. Trimming removed 3 bases at V and 6 bases at J, with 12 bases between. The CDR3 here is CASSFGPRGEQYF. The CDR3 nucleotides read TGTGCCAGCAGCTTTGGGCCGCGGGGCGAGCAGTACTTC.

This clone was detected a few times. The chain is built from TRBV30 and TRBJ2-7, with 10 bases that match TRBD2. This CDR3 spans 15 amino acids. With V trimmed by 5 bases and J by 2 bases, 9 bases remained unmatched. The germline V gene encodes CDR1 GTSNPN and CDR2 SVGIG (reference sequence). The CDR3 loop is CAWARGLAGAYEQYF. The CDR3 DNA reads as TGTGCCTGGGCCCGCGGGCTAGCGGGGGCCTACGAGCAGTACTTC.

This clone was picked up a small number of times. This chain connects TRBV7-2 to TRBJ1-4, with unresolved D. The V end was cut by 8 bases, the J end by 7 bases, with 17 bases between. CDR1 SGHTA and CDR2 FQGNSA come from the germline V gene. The CDR3 spans 14 residues. The DNA for the CDR3 is TGTGCCAGCCGGGGTGTGGGCCAGAGTGAAAAACTGTTTTTT. Amino acid sequence: CASRGVGQSEKLFF.

In DNA, the CDR3 is TGTGCCAGCAGTTTATTAGCAGCTAATAGCAATCAGCCCCAGCATTTT. This sequence encodes CASSLLAANSNQPQHF. The rearrangement uses TRBV27 and TRBJ1-5; D unclear. The V and J ends lost 1 base and 0 bases respectively, with 10 bases between them. The CDR3 spans 16 residues. CDR1 is MNHEY, CDR2 SMNVEV, per germline (reference sequence).

A single count supports this clone. CDR3 sequence: CASSLAGYEQFF. In nucleotides, the CDR3 is TGTGCCAGCAGCTTAGCAGGGTATGAGCAGTTCTTC. The gene calls are TRBV5-6 and TRBJ2-1; possibly TRBD1 for D (5 bases). With 2 bases removed from V and 8 bases from J, the gap between germline ends came to 8 bases. The germline V gene encodes CDR1 SGHDT and CDR2 YYEEEE. There are 12 residues in the CDR3. The entire variable domain, with the rest obtained from reference TRBV5-6 and TRBJ2-1, is as follows: DAGVTQSPTHLIKTRGQQVTLRCSPKSGHDTVSWYQQALGQGPQFIFQYYEEEERQRGNFPDRFSGHQFPNYSSELNVNALLLGDSALYLCASSLAGYEQFFGPGTRLTVL.

This clone was seen a few times. The chain combines TRBV5-6 with TRBJ2-3, with TRBD1 as a possible D gene (5 bases). CDR1 is SGHDT and CDR2 is YYEEEE in the germline V gene. This CDR3 region has 16 residues. V lost 1 base to trimming and J lost 1 base, with 13 bases between them. The CDR3 bases are TGTGCCAGCAGCTTGCAGGGCCAGGGTCGCACAGATACGCAGTATTTT. The encoded protein is CASSLQGQGRTDTQYF.

The chain carries TRBV18 and TRBJ2-2; D perhaps matches TRBD2 (6 bases). Germline CDR1 KGHSH, CDR2 LQKENI. Trimming took 0 bases from V and 2 from J, leaving 10 bases between them. The CDR3 has 16 residues. The CDR3 DNA follows: TGTGCCAGCTCACCACCGGAGGGGCGCAACACCGGGGAGCTGTTTTTT. Protein sequence: CASSPPEGRNTGELFF.

A remark on this clone: Other DNA sequences in the sample encode the same CDR3. The chain is built from TRBV29-1 and TRBJ1-1, with a tentative D call TRBD1 (5 bases). Per germline, CDR1 SQVTM and CDR2 ANQGSEA. The CDR3 loop spans 12 amino acids. V was clipped by 4 bases and J by 2 bases, with 8 bases between them. The CDR3 nucleotides are TGCAGCGTTGGCCAGGGAAACACTGAAGCTTTCTTT. It codes for CSVGQGNTEAFF. The full variable domain, its missing parts supplied by reference TRBV29-1 and TRBJ1-1, is SAVISQKPSRDICQRGTSLTIQCQVDSQVTMMFWYRQQPGQSLTLIATANQGSEATYESGFVIDKFPISRPNLTFSTLTVSNMSPEDSSIYLCSVGQGNTEAFFGQGTRLTVV.

This chain uses TRBV4-3 with TRBJ1-1; 7 positions agree with TRBD1. The J segment lost 10 bases and the V segment lost 0 bases, leaving 5 bases of the junction unmatched. CDR1 and CDR2 (germline): LGHNA, YSLEER. The CDR3 runs to 13 residues. This CDR3 is CASSQDRGGSAFF. CDR3 in DNA: TGCGCCAGCAGCCAAGATCGAGGGGGCTCAGCTTTCTTT.

The DNA of the CDR3 is TGTGCCAGCAGCCAACAGGCTAGCGGGAGGTGGGATACGCAGTATTTT. Encoded protein: CASSQQASGRWDTQYF. The J gene is TRBJ2-3, the V gene TRBV3-1 (or the pseudogene TRBV3-2); 11 bases fit TRBD2. The V segment lost 2 bases and the J segment 6 bases; nucleotides outside the gene matches: 7. This CDR3 has 16 amino acids. The germline V gene has CDR1 LGHDT and CDR2 YNNKEL (reference sequence).

The rearrangement uses TRBV19 and TRBJ1-5; TRBD1 aligns across 9 bases. The CDR3 consists of 16 residues. The J segment lost 2 bases and the V segment lost 5 bases, leaving 7 bases of the junction unmatched. The germline CDR1 and CDR2 sequences are LNHDA and SQIVND (reference sequence). Here the CDR3 reads CASSFVTGGGNQPQHF. The CDR3 coding sequence is TGTGCCAGTAGTTTCGTGACAGGGGGTGGCAATCAGCCCCAGCATTTT. Looking up the rest from reference TRBV19 and TRBJ1-5 gives the full variable domain: DGGITQSPKYLFRKEGQNVTLSCEQNLNHDAMYWYRQDPGQGLRLIYYSQIVNDFQKGDIAEGYSVSREKKESFPLTVTSAQKNPTAFYLCASSFVTGGGNQPQHFGDGTRLSIL.

This clone was counted a few times. The rearrangement uses TRBV2 and TRBJ2-7; 8 positions match TRBD1. The CDR3 length is 12 residues. Germline V gives CDR1 SNHLY, CDR2 FYNNEI. V lost 8 bases to trimming and J lost 5 bases; unmatched junction nucleotides: 5. The CDR3 loop is CASVPDRDEQYF. The CDR3 DNA follows: TGTGCCAGCGTACCGGACAGGGACGAGCAGTACTTC.

This chain uses TRBV18 with TRBJ1-5; D remains unclear. This CDR3 has 17 amino acids. The germline V gene encodes CDR1 KGHSH and CDR2 LQKENI. V lost 6 bases and J lost 1, with 19 bases in between. The DNA for the CDR3 is TGTGCCAGCTCCCTAGGACGGTTAGCGAGGAGCAATCAGCCCCAGCATTTT. Protein sequence: CASSLGRLARSNQPQHF. Using reference TRBV18 and TRBJ1-5 for the parts outside the CDR3, the full variable domain is NAGVMQNPRHLVRRRGQEARLRCSPMKGHSHVYWYRQLPEEGLKFMVYLQKENIIDESGMPKERFSAEFPKEGPSILRIQQVVRGDSAAYFCASSLGRLARSNQPQHFGDGTRLSIL.

The V gene is TRBV19, the J gene TRBJ1-2; 9 positions agree with TRBD1. This CDR3 region has 15 residues. Trimming removed 3 bases from V and 5 bases from J; junction bases left unmatched: 7. Germline V lookup: CDR1 LNHDA, CDR2 SQIVND (reference sequence). As DNA, the CDR3 is TGTGCCAGTAGTATCGGGGGACAGGGCGGATATGGCTACACCTTC. Translated, it gives CASSIGGQGGYGYTF.

The chain has TRBV30 and TRBJ2-3; D is ambiguous. Germline CDR1 GTSNPN, CDR2 SVGIG (reference sequence). The CDR3 runs to 16 residues. The ends were cut back, 7 bases at V and 1 base at J, with 21 bases in the middle. In nucleotides, the CDR3 is TGTGCCTATCAGGAATACCAGCAAACAGGCACAGATACGCAGTATTTT. The encoded protein is CAYQEYQQTGTDTQYF.

This clone was counted a single time. The chain links TRBV11-2 to TRBJ1-1, with 9 bases fitting TRBD1. Germline CDR1 and CDR2: SGHAT and FQNNGV. The CDR3 contains 14 residues. The trim removed 5 bases at V and 3 bases at J, leaving 4 bases unmatched. CDR3 region: CASSPRTGDTEAFF. DNA of the CDR3: TGTGCCAGCAGCCCTCGGACAGGGGACACTGAAGCTTTCTTT.

The J gene is TRBJ2-7, the V gene TRBV30, with TRBD1 matching over 10 bases. From germline, CDR1 is GTSNPN and CDR2 SVGIG (reference sequence). This CDR3 has 14 amino acids. V lost 2 bases to trimming and J lost 5 bases; unmatched junction nucleotides: 6. The CDR3 is CAWSTPGQGHEQYF. The CDR3 DNA follows: TGTGCCTGGAGTACGCCGGGACAGGGGCACGAGCAGTACTTC.

The genes are TRBV6-4 and TRBJ1-1; 10 nucleotides match TRBD1. Per the germline V gene, CDR1 is MRHNA and CDR2 is SNTAGT. The CDR3 is 17 residues long. Trimming at V came to 6 bases and at J to 0 bases, leaving 10 bases not matched to a gene. The CDR3 DNA sequence: TGTGCCAGCAGACCTACCATGGACAGGGGGTTGAACACTGAAGCTTTCTTT. This encodes CASRPTMDRGLNTEAFF.

The sample holds one count of this clone. This sequence joins TRBV10-3 and TRBJ2-5, with 8 bases identical to TRBD1. V lost 4 bases to trimming and J lost 2 bases; unmatched junction nucleotides: 9. Germline V CDR1 and CDR2: ENHRY, SYGVKD. The CDR3 loop spans 16 amino acids. CDR3 residues: CAISVGVGQVQETQYF. CDR3 nucleotides: TGTGCCATCAGTGTCGGGGTGGGACAGGTTCAAGAGACCCAGTACTTC.

The V call is TRBV10-3, the J call TRBJ1-3; tentatively, D is TRBD1 (5 bases). The V end was cut by 4 bases, the J end by 4 bases, with 11 bases between. This CDR3 is 14 amino acids long. Germline V gene data show CDR1 as ENHRY and CDR2 as SYGVKD. The CDR3 region is CAISAWGVGNTIYF. The CDR3 DNA sequence: TGTGCCATCAGTGCTTGGGGGGTAGGAAACACCATATATTTT.

V gene TRBV6-1 combines with J gene TRBJ1-5; 7 nucleotides agree with TRBD1. The CDR3 runs to 15 residues. Germline CDR1 reads MNHNS; CDR2 reads SASEGT. J was trimmed by 1 base and V by 0 bases; bases with no gene match: 0. CDR3 residues: CASSEAGQSNQPQHF. The CDR3 region has the DNA TGTGCCAGCAGTGAAGCGGGACAGAGCAATCAGCCCCAGCATTTT.